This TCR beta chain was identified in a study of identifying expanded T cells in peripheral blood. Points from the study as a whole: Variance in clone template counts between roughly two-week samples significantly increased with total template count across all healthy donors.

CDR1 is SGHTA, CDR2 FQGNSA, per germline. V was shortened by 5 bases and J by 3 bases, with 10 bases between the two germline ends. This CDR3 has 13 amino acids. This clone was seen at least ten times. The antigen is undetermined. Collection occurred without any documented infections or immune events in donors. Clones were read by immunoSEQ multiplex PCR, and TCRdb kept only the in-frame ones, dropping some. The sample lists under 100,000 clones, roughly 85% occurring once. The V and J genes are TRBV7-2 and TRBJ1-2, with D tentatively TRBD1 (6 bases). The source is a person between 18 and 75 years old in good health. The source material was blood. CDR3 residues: CASSQNRDYGYTF. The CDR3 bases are TGTGCCAGCAGCCAAAACAGGGACTATGGCTACACCTTC.